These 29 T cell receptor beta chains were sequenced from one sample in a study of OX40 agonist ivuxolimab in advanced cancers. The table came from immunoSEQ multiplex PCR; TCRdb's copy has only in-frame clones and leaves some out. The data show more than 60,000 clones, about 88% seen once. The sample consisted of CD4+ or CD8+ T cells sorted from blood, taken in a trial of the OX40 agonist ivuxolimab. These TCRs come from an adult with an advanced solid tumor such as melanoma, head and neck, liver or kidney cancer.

In DNA, the CDR3 is TGTGCCATCAGAGACAGAGGGCTCTACAATGAGCAGTTCTTC. Protein sequence: CAIRDRGLYNEQFF. The rearrangement joins TRBV10-3 to TRBJ2-1, with D perhaps matching TRBD1 or TRBD2 (5 bases each). V dropped 6 bases and J dropped 3 bases, with 12 bases sitting between them. Germline V gene lookup returns CDR1 ENHRY and CDR2 SYGVKD. The CDR3 is 14 residues long.

The chain's CDR3 is CASRGLAGNQETQYF. As DNA, the CDR3 is TGTGCCAGTAGGGGACTAGCGGGGAACCAAGAGACCCAGTACTTC. V gene TRBV19 combines with J gene TRBJ2-5; 13 nucleotides line up with TRBD2. V shed 6 bases, J shed 0 bases, and the junction held 1 base outside the gene matches. The CDR3 consists of 15 residues. Germline V lookup: CDR1 LNHDA, CDR2 SQIVND (reference sequence).

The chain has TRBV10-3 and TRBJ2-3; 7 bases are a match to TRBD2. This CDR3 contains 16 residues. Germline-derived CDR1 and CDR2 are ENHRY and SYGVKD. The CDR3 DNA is TGTGCTACCAGCCTCGGGGGAAGCGGGGGCACAGATACGCAGTATTTT. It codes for CATSLGGSGGTDTQYF.

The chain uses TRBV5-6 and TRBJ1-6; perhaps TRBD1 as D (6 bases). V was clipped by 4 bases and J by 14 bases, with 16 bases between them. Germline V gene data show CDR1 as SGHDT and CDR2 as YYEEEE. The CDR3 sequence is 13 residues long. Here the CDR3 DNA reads TGTGCCAGCAGCCCAGGGGAAGGGCGGTCCCTCCACTTT. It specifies CASSPGEGRSLHF.

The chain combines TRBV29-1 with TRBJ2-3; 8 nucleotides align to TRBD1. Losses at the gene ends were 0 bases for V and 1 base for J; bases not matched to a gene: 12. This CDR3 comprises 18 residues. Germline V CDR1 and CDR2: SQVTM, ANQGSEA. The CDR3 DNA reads TGCAGCGTTGAAGATCTTAACGACAGGGGTTGGGGCACAGATACGCAGTATTTT. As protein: CSVEDLNDRGWGTDTQYF.

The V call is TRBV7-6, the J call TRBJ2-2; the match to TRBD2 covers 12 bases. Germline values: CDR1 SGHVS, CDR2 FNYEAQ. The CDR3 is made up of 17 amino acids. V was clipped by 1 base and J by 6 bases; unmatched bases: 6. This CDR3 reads CASSLGRLAGVAGELFF. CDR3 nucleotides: TGTGCCAGCAGCTTAGGCCGACTAGCGGGAGTAGCCGGGGAGCTGTTTTTT.

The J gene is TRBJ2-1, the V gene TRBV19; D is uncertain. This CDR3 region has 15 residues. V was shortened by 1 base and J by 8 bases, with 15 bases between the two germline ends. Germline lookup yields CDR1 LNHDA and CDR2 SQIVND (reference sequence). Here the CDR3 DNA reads TGTGCCAGTAGTATAGCGAGTCTTAATCTACATGAGCAGTTCTTC. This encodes CASSIASLNLHEQFF.

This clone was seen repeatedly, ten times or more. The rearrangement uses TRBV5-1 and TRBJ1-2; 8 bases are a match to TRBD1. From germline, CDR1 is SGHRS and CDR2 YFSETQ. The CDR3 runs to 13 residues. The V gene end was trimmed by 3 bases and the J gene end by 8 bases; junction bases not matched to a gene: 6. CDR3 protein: CASSSRGQRGYTF. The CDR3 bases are TGCGCCAGCAGCTCCAGGGGGCAGCGGGGCTACACCTTC.

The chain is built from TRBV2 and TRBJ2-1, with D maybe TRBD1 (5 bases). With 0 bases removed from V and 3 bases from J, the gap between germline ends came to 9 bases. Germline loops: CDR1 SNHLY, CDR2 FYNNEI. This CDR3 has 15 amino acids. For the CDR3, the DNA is TGTGCCAGCAGTGAAGCCAGGGTAAGCTACAATGAGCAGTTCTTC. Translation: CASSEARVSYNEQFF.

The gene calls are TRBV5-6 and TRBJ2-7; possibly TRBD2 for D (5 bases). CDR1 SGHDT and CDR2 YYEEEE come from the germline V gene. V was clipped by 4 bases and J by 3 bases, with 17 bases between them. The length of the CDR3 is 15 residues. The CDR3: CASSHPWAGLYEQYF. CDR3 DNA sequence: TGTGCCAGCAGCCACCCCTGGGCGGGCCTCTACGAGCAGTACTTC. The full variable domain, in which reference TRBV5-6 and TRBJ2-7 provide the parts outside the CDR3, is DAGVTQSPTHLIKTRGQQVTLRCSPKSGHDTVSWYQQALGQGPQFIFQYYEEEERQRGNFPDRFSGHQFPNYSSELNVNALLLGDSALYLCASSHPWAGLYEQYFGPGTRLTVT.

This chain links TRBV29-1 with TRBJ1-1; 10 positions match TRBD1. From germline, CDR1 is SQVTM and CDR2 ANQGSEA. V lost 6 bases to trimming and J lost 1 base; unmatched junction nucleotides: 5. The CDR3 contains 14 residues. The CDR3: CSVGGQGRNTEAFF. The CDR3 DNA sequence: TGCAGCGTGGGGGGACAGGGGCGGAACACTGAAGCTTTCTTT.

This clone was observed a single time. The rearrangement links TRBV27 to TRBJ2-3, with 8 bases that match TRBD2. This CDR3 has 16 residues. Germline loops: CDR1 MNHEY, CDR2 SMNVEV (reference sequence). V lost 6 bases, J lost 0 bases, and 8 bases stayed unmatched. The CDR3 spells CASSTRGGSSTDTQYF. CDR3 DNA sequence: TGTGCCAGCAGCACTCGGGGGGGCTCTAGCACAGATACGCAGTATTTT.

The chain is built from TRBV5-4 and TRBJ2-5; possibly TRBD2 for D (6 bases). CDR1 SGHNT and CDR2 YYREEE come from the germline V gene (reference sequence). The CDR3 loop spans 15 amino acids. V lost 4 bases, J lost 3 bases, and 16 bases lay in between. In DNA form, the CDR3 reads TGTGCCAGCAGCCCTCGACAGTGGGGGGAAGAGACCCAGTACTTC. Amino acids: CASSPRQWGEETQYF.

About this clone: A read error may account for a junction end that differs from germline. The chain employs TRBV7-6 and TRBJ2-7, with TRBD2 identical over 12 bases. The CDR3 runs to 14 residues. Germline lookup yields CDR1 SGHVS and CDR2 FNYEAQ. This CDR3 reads CASSLAGGPGKQYF. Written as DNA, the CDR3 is TGTGCCAGCAGCCTAGCGGGAGGGCCGGGCAAGCAGTACTTC.

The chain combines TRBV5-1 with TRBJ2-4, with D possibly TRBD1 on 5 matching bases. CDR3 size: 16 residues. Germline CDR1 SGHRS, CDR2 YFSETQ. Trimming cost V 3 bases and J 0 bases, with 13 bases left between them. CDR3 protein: CASSSQAGLAKNIQYF. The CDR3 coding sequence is TGCGCCAGCAGCTCACAGGCAGGGCTAGCCAAAAACATTCAGTACTTC.

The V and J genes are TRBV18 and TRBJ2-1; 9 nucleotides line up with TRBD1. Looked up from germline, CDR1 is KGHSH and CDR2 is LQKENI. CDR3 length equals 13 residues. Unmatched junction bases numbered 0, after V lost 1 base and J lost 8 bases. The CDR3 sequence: CASSPRQGDEQFF. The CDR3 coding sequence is TGTGCCAGCTCACCACGACAGGGGGATGAGCAGTTCTTC. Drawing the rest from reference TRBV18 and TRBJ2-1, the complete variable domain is NAGVMQNPRHLVRRRGQEARLRCSPMKGHSHVYWYRQLPEEGLKFMVYLQKENIIDESGMPKERFSAEFPKEGPSILRIQQVVRGDSAAYFCASSPRQGDEQFFGPGTRLTVL.

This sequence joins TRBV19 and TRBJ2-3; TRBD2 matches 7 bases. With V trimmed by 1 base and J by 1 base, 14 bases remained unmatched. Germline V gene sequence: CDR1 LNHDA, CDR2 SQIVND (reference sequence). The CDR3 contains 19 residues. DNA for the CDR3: TGTGCCAGTAGTATAGCTTCCCCCTCGTTCGCGGGAGGCACAGATACGCAGTATTTT. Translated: CASSIASPSFAGGTDTQYF. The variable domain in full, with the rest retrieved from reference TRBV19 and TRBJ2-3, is DGGITQSPKYLFRKEGQNVTLSCEQNLNHDAMYWYRQDPGQGLRLIYYSQIVNDFQKGDIAEGYSVSREKKESFPLTVTSAQKNPTAFYLCASSIASPSFAGGTDTQYFGPGTRLTVL.

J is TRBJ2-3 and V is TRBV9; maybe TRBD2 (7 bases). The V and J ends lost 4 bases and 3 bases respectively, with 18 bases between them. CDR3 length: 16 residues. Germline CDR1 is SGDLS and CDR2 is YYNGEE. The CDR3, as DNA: TGTGCCAGCAGCTCGGACCCCCGGGGGGCGACAGATACGCAGTATTTT. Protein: CASSSDPRGATDTQYF. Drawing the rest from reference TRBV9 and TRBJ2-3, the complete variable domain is DSGVTQTPKHLITATGQRVTLRCSPRSGDLSVYWYQQSLDQGLQFLIQYYNGEERAKGNILERFSAQQFPDLHSELNLSSLELGDSALYFCASSSDPRGATDTQYFGPGTRLTVL.

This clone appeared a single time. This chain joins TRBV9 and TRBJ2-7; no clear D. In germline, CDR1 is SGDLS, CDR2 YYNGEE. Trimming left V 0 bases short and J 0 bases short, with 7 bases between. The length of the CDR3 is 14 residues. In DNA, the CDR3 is TGTGCCAGCAGCGTAGGGCAGACCTCCTACGAGCAGTACTTC. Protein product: CASSVGQTSYEQYF.

In DNA form, the CDR3 reads TGTGCCAGCAGGCGGGAAACGAACACTGAAGCTTTCTTT. The encoded protein is CASRRETNTEAFF. The J gene is TRBJ1-1, the V gene TRBV2; D gene uncertain. V was shortened by 6 bases and J by 1 base, with 9 bases between the two germline ends. This CDR3 is 13 amino acids long. Germline CDR1 SNHLY, CDR2 FYNNEI.

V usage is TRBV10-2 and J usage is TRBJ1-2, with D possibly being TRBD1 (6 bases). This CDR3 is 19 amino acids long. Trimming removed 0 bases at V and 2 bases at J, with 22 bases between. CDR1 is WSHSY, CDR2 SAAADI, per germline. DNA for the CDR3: TGCGCCAGCAGTGAGTCGAAGGCTTGGGCAGGGGAGTTGAACTATGGCTACACCTTC. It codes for CASSESKAWAGELNYGYTF.

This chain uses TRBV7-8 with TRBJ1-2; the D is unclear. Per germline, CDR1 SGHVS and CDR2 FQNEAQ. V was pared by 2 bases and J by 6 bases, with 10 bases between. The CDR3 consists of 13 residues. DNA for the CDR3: TGTGCCAGCAGCTTACATATGGGAAATGGCTACACCTTC. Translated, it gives CASSLHMGNGYTF.

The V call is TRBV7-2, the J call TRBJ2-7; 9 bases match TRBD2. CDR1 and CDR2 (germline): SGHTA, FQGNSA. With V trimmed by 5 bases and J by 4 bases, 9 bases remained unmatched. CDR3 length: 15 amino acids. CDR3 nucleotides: TGTGCCAGCAGCCCAGCGCGGGGGGGCAATTACGAGCAGTACTTC. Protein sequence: CASSPARGGNYEQYF.

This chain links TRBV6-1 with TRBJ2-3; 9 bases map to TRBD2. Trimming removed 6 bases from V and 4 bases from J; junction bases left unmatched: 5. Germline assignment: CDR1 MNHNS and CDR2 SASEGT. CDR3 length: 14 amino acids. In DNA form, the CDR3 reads TGTGCCAGCAGGGGACTAGCTTCCCCAGATACGCAGTATTTT. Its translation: CASRGLASPDTQYF.

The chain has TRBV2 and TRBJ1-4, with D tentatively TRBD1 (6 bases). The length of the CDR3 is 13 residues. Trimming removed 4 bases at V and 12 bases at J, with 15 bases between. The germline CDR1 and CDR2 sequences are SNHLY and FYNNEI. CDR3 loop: CASSGQEEVELFF. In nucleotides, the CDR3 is TGTGCCAGCAGTGGACAGGAGGAGGTCGAACTGTTTTTT.

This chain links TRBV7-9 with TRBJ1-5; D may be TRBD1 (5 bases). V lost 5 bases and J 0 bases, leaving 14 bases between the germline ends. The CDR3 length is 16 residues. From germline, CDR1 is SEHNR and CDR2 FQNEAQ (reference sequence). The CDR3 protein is CASSQGTADSNQPQHF. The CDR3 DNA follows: TGTGCCAGCAGCCAAGGGACGGCAGATAGCAATCAGCCCCAGCATTTT.

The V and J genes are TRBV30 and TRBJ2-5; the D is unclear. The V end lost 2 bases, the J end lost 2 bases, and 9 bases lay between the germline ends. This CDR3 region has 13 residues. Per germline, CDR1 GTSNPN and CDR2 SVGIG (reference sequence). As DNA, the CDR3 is TGTGCCTGGAGTAAGCAGCAGCAAGAGACCCAGTACTTC. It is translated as CAWSKQQQETQYF. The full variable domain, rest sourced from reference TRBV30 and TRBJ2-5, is SQTIHQWPATLVQPVGSPLSLECTVEGTSNPNLYWYRQAAGRGLQLLFYSVGIGQISSEVPQNLSASRPQDRQFILSSKKLLLSDSGFYLCAWSKQQQETQYFGPGTRLLVL.

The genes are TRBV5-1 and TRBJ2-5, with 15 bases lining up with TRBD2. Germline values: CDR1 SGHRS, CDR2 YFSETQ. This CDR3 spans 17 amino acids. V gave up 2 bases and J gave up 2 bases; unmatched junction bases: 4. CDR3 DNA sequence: TGCGCCAGCAGCTTAGGACTAGCGGGAGGGTCACAAGAGACCCAGTACTTC. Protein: CASSLGLAGGSQETQYF. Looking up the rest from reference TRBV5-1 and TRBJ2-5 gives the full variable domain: KAGVTQTPRYLIKTRGQQVTLSCSPISGHRSVSWYQQTPGQGLQFLFEYFSETQRNKGNFPGRFSGRQFSNSRSEMNVSTLELGDSALYLCASSLGLAGGSQETQYFGPGTRLLVL.

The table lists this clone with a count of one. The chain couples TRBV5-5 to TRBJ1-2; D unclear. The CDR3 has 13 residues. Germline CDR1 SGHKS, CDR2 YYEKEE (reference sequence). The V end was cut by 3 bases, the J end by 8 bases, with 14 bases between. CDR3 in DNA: TGTGCCAGCAGCTGGGCGGAACTAGGGGGCTACACCTTC. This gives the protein CASSWAELGGYTF.